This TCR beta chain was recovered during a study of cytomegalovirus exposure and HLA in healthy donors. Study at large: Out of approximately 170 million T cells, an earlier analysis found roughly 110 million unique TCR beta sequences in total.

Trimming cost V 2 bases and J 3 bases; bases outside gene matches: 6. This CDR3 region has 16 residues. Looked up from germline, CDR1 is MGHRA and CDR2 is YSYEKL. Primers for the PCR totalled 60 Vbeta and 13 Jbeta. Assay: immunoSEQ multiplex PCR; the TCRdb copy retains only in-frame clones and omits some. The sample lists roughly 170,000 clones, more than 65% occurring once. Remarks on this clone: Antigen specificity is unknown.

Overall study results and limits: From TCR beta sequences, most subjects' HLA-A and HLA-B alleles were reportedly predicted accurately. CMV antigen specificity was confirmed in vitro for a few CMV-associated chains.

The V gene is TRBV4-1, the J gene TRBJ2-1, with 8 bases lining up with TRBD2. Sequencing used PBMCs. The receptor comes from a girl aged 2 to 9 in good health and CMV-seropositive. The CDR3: CASSQPLTSVYNEQFF. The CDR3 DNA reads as TGCGCCAGCAGCCAACCCTTGACTAGCGTCTACAATGAGCAGTTCTTC.